The clone carrying this TCR beta chain was seen ten or more times. The antigen is undetermined. Unique molecular identifier tags were affixed to discrete cDNA molecules. MiXCR, applied by TCRdb to the 5' RACE reads, yields one record per CDR3 protein. The sample carries more than 45,000 distinct CDR3 sequences, about 6% recorded once. Germline loops: CDR1 SGHNT, CDR2 YYREEE (reference sequence). The length of the CDR3 is 14 residues. V gave up 2 bases and J gave up 3 bases, with 11 bases separating them. The sample comes from a study of early T cells in non-severe SARS-CoV-2 infection. Study information: Sequenced material consisted of bulk RNA (from unsorted whole blood), and chains were unpaired.

General study results and limits: CD4 and private specificities were missed by VDJdb matching, which favored anti-spike CD8 responses.

The material was whole blood, obtained at baseline. The chain carries TRBV5-4 and TRBJ2-5; D gene unclear. This sequence was found in an adult who was a healthcare worker with PCR-confirmed SARS-CoV-2 infection or an uninfected control (not recorded which). In DNA, the CDR3 is TGTGCCAGCAGCTTAAGAACAGCGAAAGAGACCCAGTACTTC. Its protein product is CASSLRTAKETQYF.